This T cell receptor (beta chain) was recorded in a study of cytomegalovirus exposure and HLA in healthy donors. There are 14 residues in the CDR3. The germline V gene has CDR1 GTSNPN and CDR2 SVGIG (reference sequence). With 3 bases clipped from V and 6 bases from J, the junction kept 5 bases outside the gene matches. Turning to this clone: The sample has other DNA sequences that encode this CDR3 too.

Primers: 60 Vbeta forward and 13 Jbeta reverse. TCRdb's table, derived via immunoSEQ multiplex PCR, lists solely in-frame clones and lacks some. Of 150,000 to 200,000 clones listed, around 75% are singletons. Material for sequencing was PBMCs. The receptor comes from a man younger than 35 in good health and CMV-seropositive. This chain joins TRBV30 and TRBJ2-2; 9 bases match TRBD1. The CDR3, as DNA: TGTGCCTGGAGCCAGGGACAGGGCGCCGGGGAGCTGTTTTTT. Amino acid sequence: CAWSQGQGAGELFF.